This T cell receptor beta chain was found in a study of shared clonotypes between healthy human individuals. Donors were healthy HIV-negative adults without recently reported acute infections or vaccinations. Concerning this clone itself: What it binds is unknown.

The CDR3 covers 13 residues. Germline CDR1 and CDR2: SQVTM and ANQGSEA. V lost 4 bases, J lost 5 bases, and 12 bases lay in between. TCRdb's copy holds only in-frame clones and misses some; the assay was immunoSEQ multiplex PCR. The repertoire holds 2 million to 3 million clones, with over 85% as singletons. Study-wide points: Clonotype sharing among donors, it was expected, would be affected by sequencing depth. Relative to clonotypes present in all four donors, those not shared had lower generation probabilities. At large depth, rarefaction still showed sorted-subset sequencing to be incomplete.

The sample comprised naive CD4+ T cells from PBMCs. Subset indicated: CD45RA+ positively selected. This sequence was found in a man between 18 and 35 years old in good health. Some clones in this sample may be carry-over from other donors' samples. This sequence joins TRBV29-1 and TRBJ1-5; possibly TRBD1 for D (5 bases). The CDR3 bases are TGCAGCGTTGCGATCGGGGGATATCAGCCCCAGCATTTT. It encodes CSVAIGGYQPQHF.